A single sample is the source of the 16 T cell receptor beta chains below, sequenced in a study of somatic mutations in cytotoxic T cells in rheumatoid arthritis. Clones were read by immunoSEQ multiplex PCR, and TCRdb kept only the in-frame ones, dropping some. This sample has approximately 21,000 clones, with 75% to 80% found just once. Source material: CD8+ T cells sorted from blood. These receptors were obtained from an adult with rheumatoid arthritis.

This chain joins TRBV7-9 and TRBJ2-2, with 11 bases fitting TRBD2. Germline V CDR1 and CDR2: SEHNR, FQNEAQ (reference sequence). The CDR3 spans 17 residues. The ends lost 7 bases at V and 4 bases at J; junction bases unmatched: 11. The CDR3 is CASNRLAGGVGTGELFF. The CDR3 DNA reads as TGTGCCAGCAATAGGCTAGCGGGAGGAGTCGGCACCGGGGAGCTGTTTTTT.

V gene TRBV4-3 combines with J gene TRBJ2-5; 7 nucleotides agree with TRBD1. The V and J ends lost 2 bases and 5 bases, in that order; junction bases with no gene match: 8. Germline V gene lookup returns CDR1 LGHNA and CDR2 YSLEER. The CDR3 spans 15 residues. CDR3 DNA sequence: TGCGCCAGCAGCCAAAAGGGACAGTCCGCGGAGACCCAGTACTTC. Translated, it gives CASSQKGQSAETQYF.

The V gene is TRBV7-9, the J gene TRBJ2-7, with 8 bases fitting TRBD2. CDR1 SEHNR and CDR2 FQNEAQ come from the germline V gene (reference sequence). This CDR3 has 17 amino acids. V trimming: 7 bases; J trimming: 2 bases; junction bases outside the gene matches: 16. The CDR3 loop is CASTPLAPTSVTYEQYF. DNA of the CDR3: TGTGCCAGCACCCCCCTGGCCCCGACTAGCGTAACCTACGAGCAGTACTTC. The full variable domain, completed using reference TRBV7-9 and TRBJ2-7, is DTGVSQNPRHKITKRGQNVTFRCDPISEHNRLYWYRQTLGQGPEFLTYFQNEAQLEKSRLLSDRFSAERPKGSFSTLEIQRTEQGDSAMYLCASTPLAPTSVTYEQYFGPGTRLTVT.

The rearrangement uses TRBV19 and TRBJ1-2; D possibly corresponds to TRBD1 (5 bases). There are 13 residues in the CDR3. V lost 6 bases to trimming and J lost 0 bases, with 8 bases between them. Per the germline V gene, CDR1 is LNHDA and CDR2 is SQIVND (reference sequence). CDR3 coding DNA: TGTGCCAGTAGCGTGGGGGCTAACTATGGCTACACCTTC. This gives the protein CASSVGANYGYTF.

J is TRBJ1-5 and V is TRBV4-2; 10 bases are shared with TRBD1. The CDR3 runs 17 residues. Trimming took 4 bases from V and 3 from J; bases not matched to a gene: 9. Germline V lookup: CDR1 LGHNA, CDR2 YNFKEQ. The CDR3 spells CASSPRQGAHLNQPQHF. DNA of the CDR3: TGTGCCAGCAGCCCGCGACAGGGGGCTCACCTCAATCAGCCCCAGCATTTT.

The chain combines TRBV7-2 with TRBJ2-7, with 8 bases aligning to TRBD1. V shed 4 bases, J shed 3 bases, and the junction held 5 bases outside the gene matches. Germline V CDR1 and CDR2: SGHTA, FQGNSA. The CDR3 is made up of 14 amino acids. The CDR3 coding sequence is TGTGCCAGCAGCTCAAGGACAGGGAGCTACGAGCAGTACTTC. The encoded protein is CASSSRTGSYEQYF.

This clone was observed a few times. The chain recombines TRBV7-9 with TRBJ2-2; the D is unclear. This CDR3 is 15 amino acids long. V shed 2 bases and J shed 6 bases, with 13 bases lying between them. Germline loops: CDR1 SEHNR, CDR2 FQNEAQ (reference sequence). The CDR3 bases are TGTGCCAGCAGCTTATCGGCCGAAGAGGCCGGGGAGCTGTTTTTT. Encoded protein: CASSLSAEEAGELFF.

The rearrangement links TRBV7-9 to TRBJ1-1; D is uncertain. Trimming pared 6 bases from V and 0 bases from J, leaving 20 bases between. The germline V gene encodes CDR1 SEHNR and CDR2 FQNEAQ (reference sequence). The CDR3 consists of 17 residues. The CDR3 protein is CASRNARNMAMNTEAFF. The CDR3 DNA sequence: TGTGCCAGCAGGAACGCCCGAAACATGGCGATGAACACTGAAGCTTTCTTT.

The chain carries TRBV14 and TRBJ2-7, with D possibly matching TRBD1 (6 bases). Germline V CDR1 and CDR2: SGHDN, FVKESK. V lost 1 base and J 7 bases, leaving 17 bases between the germline ends. This CDR3 has 15 residues. CDR3 region: CASSQGMGARWEQYF. The CDR3 nucleotides are TGTGCCAGCAGCCAAGGAATGGGGGCACGGTGGGAGCAGTACTTC.

The CDR3 DNA follows: TGTGCCAGCAGTCCCCTTTCCTCCCCAGGTGAAAAACTGTTTTTT. This codes for CASSPLSSPGEKLFF. The rearrangement joins TRBV6-5 to TRBJ1-4; D ambiguous. The CDR3 extends over 15 amino acids. Germline assignment: CDR1 MNHEY and CDR2 SVGAGI. Trimming cost V 5 bases and J 7 bases, with 17 bases left between them.

The chain combines TRBV25-1 with TRBJ2-5; tentatively, D is TRBD2 (5 bases). Germline V lookup: CDR1 MGHDK, CDR2 SYGVNS. V was cut by 4 bases and J by 4 bases, with 22 bases left in between. This CDR3 is built from 17 residues. The CDR3 DNA reads TGTGCCAGCAGTGTCGGGGTTTCGCTCTGGATGAGAGAGACCCAGTACTTC. Translating gives CASSVGVSLWMRETQYF.

CDR3 loop: CASSAAYRDEQYF. The CDR3 nucleotides read TGTGCCAGCAGCGCAGCCTACAGGGACGAGCAGTACTTC. V usage is TRBV7-8 and J usage is TRBJ2-7, with D maybe TRBD1 (6 bases). CDR3 length: 13 amino acids. Trimming removed 5 bases at V and 5 bases at J, with 13 bases between. CDR1 and CDR2 from the germline V gene are SGHVS and FQNEAQ.

The CDR3 reads CASSGYRTSGREQETQYF. The CDR3 DNA is TGTGCCAGCAGTGGTTATAGGACTAGCGGGAGAGAACAAGAGACCCAGTACTTC. The rearrangement uses TRBV25-1 and TRBJ2-5, with 13 bases fitting TRBD2. Germline V gene sequence: CDR1 MGHDK, CDR2 SYGVNS. The trim removed 4 bases at V and 2 bases at J, leaving 10 bases unmatched. The CDR3 runs to 18 residues.

V and J are TRBV6-6 and TRBJ1-1; 11 bases fit TRBD1. The CDR3 loop spans 15 amino acids. The germline V gene has CDR1 MNHNY and CDR2 SVGAGI (reference sequence). V lost 2 bases and J lost 3; bases outside the gene matches: 2. DNA of the CDR3: TGTGCCAGCAGTTACCGGACAGGGGGCTACACTGAAGCTTTCTTT. Protein product: CASSYRTGGYTEAFF.

This chain connects TRBV4-1 to TRBJ2-5, with 8 bases lining up with TRBD2. The V gene's germline CDR1 is MGHRA and CDR2 YSYEKL. This CDR3 comprises 16 residues. V lost 1 base to trimming and J lost 5 bases; unmatched junction nucleotides: 9. The CDR3 region is CASSQGRGTSHETQYF. The DNA of the CDR3 is TGCGCCAGCAGCCAAGGTCGCGGGACTAGTCACGAGACCCAGTACTTC.

This clone was counted between two and nine times. V usage is TRBV19 and J usage is TRBJ1-5; D is unresolved. This CDR3 contains 16 residues. Germline CDR1 LNHDA, CDR2 SQIVND (reference sequence). V dropped 0 bases and J dropped 0 bases, with 9 bases sitting between them. CDR3 residues: CASSIDDSSSNQPQHF. The DNA for the CDR3 is TGTGCCAGTAGTATAGACGACTCCTCTAGCAATCAGCCCCAGCATTTT.